This T cell receptor (beta chain) was captured by sequencing in a study of cytomegalovirus exposure and HLA in healthy donors. Across the study: Findings of an earlier analysis included 117 million unique TCR beta sequences from some 190 million T cells. General study points: Most TCR sequences were seen very rarely across donors, but some public TCRs occurred in many. The study designated fewer than 200 TCR beta chains cytomegalovirus-associated. Researchers reported in a later analysis that common viral pathogens appeared linked to several top clusters.

Germline values: CDR1 SGHNT, CDR2 YYREEE (reference sequence). Between the trimmed V and J ends, which lost 0 bases and 5 bases, there was a span of 6 bases. The CDR3 extends over 13 amino acids. Concerning this clone itself: No antigen is known for it.

With 60 Vbeta and 13 Jbeta primers, the PCR was carried out. The assay was immunoSEQ multiplex PCR, and TCRdb's table has in-frame clones only and misses some. The sample has 200,000 or so clones. The V gene is TRBV5-4, the J gene TRBJ1-3; no definite D call. Sample: PBMCs. The TCR was taken from a girl aged 2 to 10 in good health and CMV-seropositive. The CDR3 DNA reads TGTGCCAGCAGCTTGGCCGGTAGAAACACCATATATTTT. Its protein is CASSLAGRNTIYF. The full variable domain, its missing parts supplied by reference TRBV5-4 and TRBJ1-3, is ETGVTQSPTHLIKTRGQQVTLRCSSQSGHNTVSWYQQALGQGPQFIFQYYREEENGRGNFPPRFSGLQFPNYSSELNVNALELDDSALYLCASSLAGRNTIYFGEGSWLTVV.